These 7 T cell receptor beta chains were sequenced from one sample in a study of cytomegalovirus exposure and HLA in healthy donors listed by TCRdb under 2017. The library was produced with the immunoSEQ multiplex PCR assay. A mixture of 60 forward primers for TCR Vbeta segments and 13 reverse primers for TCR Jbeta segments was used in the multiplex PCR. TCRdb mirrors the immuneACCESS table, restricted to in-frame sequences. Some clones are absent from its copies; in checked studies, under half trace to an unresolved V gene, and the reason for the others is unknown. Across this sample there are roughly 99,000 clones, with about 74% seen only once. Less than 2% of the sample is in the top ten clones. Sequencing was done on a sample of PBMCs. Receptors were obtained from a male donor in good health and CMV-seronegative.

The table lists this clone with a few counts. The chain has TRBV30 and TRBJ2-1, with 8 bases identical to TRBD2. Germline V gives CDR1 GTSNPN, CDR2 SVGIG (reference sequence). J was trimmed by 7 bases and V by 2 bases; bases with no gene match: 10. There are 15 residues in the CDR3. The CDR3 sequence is CAWSRETSARNEQFF. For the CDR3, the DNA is TGTGCCTGGAGTCGGGAGACTAGCGCTCGGAATGAGCAGTTCTTC.

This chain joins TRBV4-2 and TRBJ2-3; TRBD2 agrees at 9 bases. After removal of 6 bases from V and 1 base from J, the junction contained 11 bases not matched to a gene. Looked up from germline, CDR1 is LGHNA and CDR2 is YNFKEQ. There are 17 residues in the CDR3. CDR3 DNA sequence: TGTGCCAGCAGAACCACTGCGGGGGGGGTAGGCACAGATACGCAGTATTTT. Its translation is CASRTTAGGVGTDTQYF.

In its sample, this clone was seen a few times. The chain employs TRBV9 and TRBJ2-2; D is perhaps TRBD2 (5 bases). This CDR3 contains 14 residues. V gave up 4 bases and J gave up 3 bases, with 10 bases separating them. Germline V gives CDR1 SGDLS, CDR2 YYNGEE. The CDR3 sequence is CASSTQRYTGELFF. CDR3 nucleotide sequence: TGTGCCAGCAGCACCCAGCGGTACACCGGGGAGCTGTTTTTT.

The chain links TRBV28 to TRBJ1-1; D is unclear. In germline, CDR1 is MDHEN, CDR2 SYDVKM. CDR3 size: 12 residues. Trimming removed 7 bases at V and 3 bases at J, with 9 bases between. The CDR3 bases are TGTGCCAGCAACTTTCCGTACACTGAAGCTTTCTTT. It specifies CASNFPYTEAFF.

CDR3 sequence (DNA): TGTGCCAGTAGTATAGAGCTGGGGCTTCAGTTCACAGATACGCAGTATTTT. Amino acid sequence: CASSIELGLQFTDTQYF. This chain uses TRBV19 with TRBJ2-3, with a possible D match to TRBD1 (5 bases). From germline, CDR1 is LNHDA and CDR2 SQIVND (reference sequence). The germline V and J ends were trimmed by 0 bases and 2 bases, with 15 bases remaining between them. This CDR3 spans 17 amino acids.

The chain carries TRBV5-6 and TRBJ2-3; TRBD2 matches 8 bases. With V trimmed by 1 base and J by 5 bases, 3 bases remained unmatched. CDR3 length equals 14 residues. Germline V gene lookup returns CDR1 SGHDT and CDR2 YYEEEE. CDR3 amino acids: CASSLTSGGDTQYF. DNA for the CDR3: TGTGCCAGCAGCTTGACTAGCGGAGGAGATACGCAGTATTTT.

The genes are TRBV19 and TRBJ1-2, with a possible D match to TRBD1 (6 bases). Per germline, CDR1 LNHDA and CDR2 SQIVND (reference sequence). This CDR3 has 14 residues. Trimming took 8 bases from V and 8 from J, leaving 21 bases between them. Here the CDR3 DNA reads TGTGCCAGTCGGACCAAAGGGGGGGGTGGAGGCTACACCTTC. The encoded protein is CASRTKGGGGGYTF.